The entry below gives a single T cell receptor (beta chain) sequence along with its context. Clones were sequenced by immunoSEQ multiplex PCR, and TCRdb holds only the in-frame ones, with some missing. The sample carries about 85,000 clones, roughly 84% recorded once. These data originate in a study of blood T cell repertoires in COVID-19. In germline, CDR1 is MGHRA, CDR2 YSYEKL. Unmatched junction bases numbered 6, after V lost 0 bases and J lost 5 bases. This CDR3 is 16 amino acids long. The chain combines TRBV4-1 with TRBJ1-1; 10 positions agree with TRBD1. Sequenced sample: peripheral blood. The receptor comes from a man between 65 and 80 years old with acute or convalescent COVID-19. The CDR3 spells CASSQDVGTGVTEAFF. The CDR3 DNA follows: TGCGCCAGCAGCCAAGATGTTGGGACAGGGGTAACTGAAGCTTTCTTT.